These 9 T cell receptor beta chains originate from one sample sequenced in a study of blood T cell repertoires in COVID-19 (dated by TCRdb to the early 2020s). Libraries came from the immunoSEQ multiplex PCR assay. Held by TCRdb, this immuneACCESS table contains in-frame sequences only and omits some clones. Under half of the omission traces to an unresolved V gene where checked; the cause of the rest is unknown. A total of around 130,000 clones appear in this sample, 60% to 85% of them only once. Roughly 17% of the sample comes from the top ten. The material sequenced was peripheral blood. The origin of the receptors is a man aged 50-60 years with acute or convalescent COVID-19.

The chain carries TRBV7-8 and TRBJ2-5; possible D gene TRBD1, 6 bases. The CDR3 covers 16 residues. V shed 7 bases and J shed 4 bases, with 22 bases lying between them. CDR1 is SGHVS, CDR2 FQNEAQ, per germline. The chain's CDR3 is CASTTGPEQGGETQYF. The DNA for the CDR3 is TGTGCCAGCACCACAGGCCCGGAACAGGGCGGAGAGACCCAGTACTTC.

The sample holds a few counts of this clone. V is TRBV19 and J is TRBJ1-1, with 8 bases that match TRBD1. This CDR3 spans 14 amino acids. CDR1 and CDR2 from the germline V gene are LNHDA and SQIVND (reference sequence). After removal of 4 bases from V and 3 bases from J, the junction contained 4 bases not matched to a gene. CDR3 nucleotide sequence: TGTGCCAGTAGTACAGGACAGGGTCACACTGAAGCTTTCTTT. Its translation is CASSTGQGHTEAFF.

The chain has TRBV3-1 (or the pseudogene TRBV3-2) and TRBJ2-3; 9 bases are shared with TRBD2. The CDR3 totals 17 residues. Germline V gene lookup returns CDR1 LGHDT and CDR2 YNNKEL (reference sequence). V gave up 0 bases and J gave up 6 bases; unmatched junction bases: 10. CDR3 DNA sequence: TGTGCCAGCAGCCAAGATAGCACTAGCGGGTTCTTGGATACGCAGTATTTT. Translated, it gives CASSQDSTSGFLDTQYF.

The chain recombines TRBV12-5 with TRBJ1-2; 9 bases are shared with TRBD1. Germline lookup yields CDR1 LGHNT and CDR2 FRNRAP. The CDR3 sequence is 14 residues long. Trimming took 2 bases from V and 8 from J; bases not matched to a gene: 6. The CDR3 loop is CASGLLTGGVGYTF. CDR3 nucleotide sequence: TGTGCTAGTGGTTTGTTAACAGGGGGCGTGGGCTACACCTTC.

The gene calls are TRBV29-1 and TRBJ2-5, with 7 bases that match TRBD2. With V trimmed by 4 bases and J by 1 base, 3 bases remained unmatched. CDR3 size: 13 residues. Germline assignment: CDR1 SQVTM and CDR2 ANQGSEA. CDR3 sequence reads: CSVAAGLQETQYF. DNA of the CDR3: TGCAGCGTTGCAGCGGGGCTCCAAGAGACCCAGTACTTC.

The chain links TRBV7-9 to TRBJ1-5, with D possibly matching TRBD1 (5 bases). Germline CDR1 is SEHNR and CDR2 is FQNEAQ (reference sequence). Trimming stripped 1 base from V and 6 bases from J, with 16 bases between. This CDR3 is built from 16 residues. The DNA of the CDR3 is TGTGCCAGCAGCTTAGACCGCAGGGACGGGGGTCAGCCCCAGCATTTT. Amino acid sequence: CASSLDRRDGGQPQHF.

J is TRBJ2-2 and V is TRBV21-1; the DNA was not used to check the table's D call, TRBD2. TRBV21-1 is a pseudogene segment. This CDR3 is built from 17 residues. The CDR3 DNA reads as TGTGCCAGCTTCACCGGGGGAGGGTGCAGCTGGACCGGGGAGCTGTTTTTT. It encodes CASFTGGGCSWTGELFF.

This chain uses TRBV5-4 with TRBJ2-1, with 11 bases identical to TRBD2. The CDR3 extends over 15 amino acids. V was clipped by 4 bases and J by 6 bases; unmatched bases: 6. Germline V gene data show CDR1 as SGHNT and CDR2 as YYREEE (reference sequence). CDR3 nucleotides: TGTGCCAGCAGCCAAACTAGCGGGGGAATCAATGAGCAGTTCTTC. This codes for CASSQTSGGINEQFF.

Notes on this clone: The same CDR3 arises from other DNA sequences in this sample as well. The rearrangement joins TRBV12-3 or TRBV12-4 to TRBJ2-1; D is perhaps TRBD1 (6 bases). This CDR3 is built from 11 residues. With 3 bases removed from V and 10 bases from J, the gap between germline ends came to 7 bases. The CDR3 reads CASSLTGEQFF. Written as DNA, the CDR3 is TGTGCCAGCAGTTTGACAGGAGAGCAGTTCTTC.